Listed below are T cell receptor beta chains from one sample, sequenced in a study of monozygotic twins with inflammatory bowel disease. Reprocessing the 5' RACE reads, TCRdb reports a single entry for every CDR3 protein and omits DNA. Across about 110,000 distinct CDR3 sequences, the top ten clones capture around 11% of the sample. The sample was blood. The receptor source for this set is a human donor with ulcerative colitis or Crohn's disease, or a healthy co-twin of an affected twin (not recorded which). Each CDR3 is given with its conserved first and last residue.

length: 16
V: TRBV4-3
J: TRBJ2-2
CDR3: CASSQEARANTGELFF

length: 17
V: TRBV3-1
J: TRBJ2-3
CDR3: CASSQGASGGPRDTQYF

length: 15
V: TRBV9
J: TRBJ2-3
CDR3: CASSVTGTFTDTQYF

length: 12
V: TRBV5-6
J: TRBJ1-2
CDR3: CASSLEDYGYTF

length: 14
V: TRBV9
J: TRBJ2-5
CDR3: CASSPLGGRETQYF

length: 18
V: TRBV20-1
J: TRBJ2-1
CDR3: CSAAALPSGIVGFGEQFF

length: 15
V: TRBV5-1
J: TRBJ2-1
CDR3: CASSLKRGTYNEQFF

length: 16
V: TRBV10-3
J: TRBJ1-6
CDR3: CAISENRGGKNSPLHF

length: 16
V: TRBV5-1
J: TRBJ2-2
CDR3: CASTPLGRTNTGELFF

length: 17
V: TRBV3-1
J: TRBJ2-5
CDR3: CASSLHRSTGAGETQYF

length: 15
V: TRBV14
J: TRBJ2-1
CDR3: CASSLGQSVFNEQFF

length: 14
V: TRBV6-5
J: TRBJ1-1
CDR3: CASSYPIIHTEAFF

length: 11
V: TRBV5-1
J: TRBJ2-5
CDR3: CASSLWETQYF

length: 15
V: TRBV12-3/TRBV12-4
J: TRBJ2-2
CDR3: CASSSTGANTGELFF

length: 13
V: TRBV29-1
J: TRBJ1-4
CDR3: CSVGEGVGEKLFF

length: 14
V: TRBV7-2
J: TRBJ1-2
CDR3: CASSSGRNNYGYTF